This T cell receptor (beta chain) came from a study of cytomegalovirus exposure and HLA in healthy donors. Study as a whole: Early released data had around 79 million unique TCRs, all coming from HLA-typed donors. Study findings and constraints: One variant, a missense change in DCLRE1C, was linked in a later analysis to TCR beta V- and J-gene trimming.

This clone was seen only a few times. Its matching antigen is unknown. It was with 60 Vbeta and 13 Jbeta primers that the PCR ran. Method: immunoSEQ multiplex PCR; TCRdb's copy keeps in-frame clones and lacks some. The sample has 150,000 to 200,000 clones, 75% to 85% seen once. Germline CDR1 is MNHEY and CDR2 is SMNVEV (reference sequence). The CDR3 sequence is 12 residues long. V lost 8 bases and J lost 0; bases outside the gene matches: 1. This receptor was taken from a woman aged 45-60 years in good health and CMV-seronegative. The sample was PBMCs. The chain combines TRBV27 with TRBJ2-7, with 7 bases matching TRBD2. The CDR3 sequence: CASSGGSYEQYF. The CDR3 region has the DNA TGTGCCAGCTCGGGGGGCTCCTACGAGCAGTACTTC.